The 6 T cell receptor beta chains listed next were all sequenced from one sample in a study of tumour-infiltrating T cells in Burkitt lymphoma. Sequencing was performed with immunoSEQ multiplex PCR; in TCRdb, only in-frame clones are kept and a portion is missing. The sample holds hundreds of clones, over 95% seen once. Sequenced input: tumor tissue. These receptors came from a human donor with Burkitt lymphoma.

The chain employs TRBV30 and TRBJ2-7; 9 positions match TRBD2. The J segment lost 4 bases and the V segment lost 6 bases, leaving 13 bases of the junction unmatched. This CDR3 has 15 residues. Germline V gene lookup returns CDR1 GTSNPN and CDR2 SVGIG (reference sequence). The DNA of the CDR3 is TGTGCCTGTCCTCTTACCGGGACTAGCTATTACGAGCAGTACTTC. Its translation: CACPLTGTSYYEQYF.

This clone came up once. The CDR3 DNA follows: TGCGCCAGCAGCCAAGAAGTCAGCATCGGCAATCAGCCCCAGCATTTT. This codes for CASSQEVSIGNQPQHF. The chain combines TRBV4-1 with TRBJ1-5; D remains unclear. CDR3 length: 16 residues. Trimming shortened V by 0 bases and J by 2 bases, and 11 bases separated the two germline ends. Looked up from germline, CDR1 is MGHRA and CDR2 is YSYEKL.

This clone was seen a single time. CDR3 region: CASSFIIGTSAEAFF. The CDR3 DNA reads TGTGCCAGCAGCTTTATAATAGGGACCAGCGCTGAAGCTTTCTTT. The rearrangement joins TRBV7-6 to TRBJ1-1; D is perhaps TRBD1 (5 bases). The CDR3 has 15 amino acids. The V end was cut by 3 bases, the J end by 6 bases, with 17 bases between. Germline lookup yields CDR1 SGHVS and CDR2 FNYEAQ.

The rearrangement joins TRBV28 to TRBJ1-2; 10 bases line up with TRBD1. The junction had 5 bases not matched to a gene; V was cut back by 5 bases and J by 5 bases. The germline V gene encodes CDR1 MDHEN and CDR2 SYDVKM. The CDR3 runs to 14 residues. CDR3 in amino acids: CASSLDRGLYGYTF. For the CDR3, the DNA is TGTGCCAGCAGTCTAGACAGGGGGCTTTATGGCTACACCTTC.

The V and J genes are TRBV6-5 and TRBJ1-5; D perhaps matches TRBD1 (6 bases). In germline, CDR1 is MNHEY, CDR2 SVGAGI. V lost 5 bases to trimming and J lost 3 bases, with 8 bases between them. This CDR3 has 13 amino acids. The CDR3: CASSTGFNQPQHF. CDR3 bases: TGTGCCAGCAGTACAGGGTTCAATCAGCCCCAGCATTTT.

The chain is built from TRBV19 and TRBJ1-5, with a weak D call TRBD1 (5 bases). Germline CDR1 reads LNHDA; CDR2 reads SQIVND (reference sequence). Trimming left V 4 bases short and J 2 bases short, with 18 bases between. This CDR3 region has 17 residues. CDR3: CASSTLRRDARNQPQHF. CDR3 DNA: TGTGCCAGTAGTACCTTGAGGCGGGACGCACGCAATCAGCCCCAGCATTTT.